The 11 T cell receptor beta chains below all came from one sample that was sequenced in a study of early T cells in non-severe SARS-CoV-2 infection. TCRdb passed the 5' RACE reads through MiXCR, listing each CDR3 protein once. This sample has around 60,000 distinct CDR3 sequences; about 11% occur once, and the top ten carry roughly 3%. The material was whole blood, obtained at baseline. These receptors all come from an adult who was a healthcare worker with PCR-confirmed SARS-CoV-2 infection or an uninfected control (not recorded which).

This clonotype was seen a few times. The J gene is TRBJ2-5, the V gene TRBV7-8, with D perhaps TRBD2 (5 bases). From germline, CDR1 is SGHVS and CDR2 FQNEAQ. The CDR3 runs 17 residues. V was trimmed by 3 bases and J by 2 bases, leaving 19 bases between them. The CDR3 sequence: CASSFERVTRTQETQYF. CDR3 nucleotides: TGTGCCAGCAGCTTCGAGAGGGTTACCCGAACTCAAGAGACCCAGTACTTC. Variable domain in full (rest from reference TRBV7-8 and TRBJ2-5): GAGVSQSPRYKVAKRGQDVALRCDPISGHVSLFWYQQALGQGPEFLTYFQNEAQLDKSGLPSDRFFAERPEGSVSTLKIQRTQQEDSAVYLCASSFERVTRTQETQYFGPGTRLLVL.

This clonotype occurred a few times. The chain uses TRBV12-3 or TRBV12-4 and TRBJ1-2; 8 nucleotides line up with TRBD1. Unmatched junction bases numbered 7, after V lost 4 bases and J lost 3 bases. This CDR3 has 15 amino acids. CDR3 nucleotides: TGTGCCAGCAGTTCGACAGGGGCCAAGGACTATGGCTACACCTTC. It specifies CASSSTGAKDYGYTF.

This clonotype has ten or more counts. This chain links TRBV21-1 with TRBJ2-1; the DNA was not compared with TRBD2, the D call given in the table. TRBV21-1 is a recognized pseudogene. The CDR3 length is 15 residues. CDR3 DNA sequence: TGTGCCAGCAGCAAAGGGAGGACCCTGACGGACGAGCAGTTCTTC. This encodes CASSKGRTLTDEQFF.

The chain links TRBV6-2 or TRBV6-3 to TRBJ2-5; 7 bases map to TRBD2. Germline CDR1 is MNHEY and CDR2 is SVGEGT. V gave up 6 bases and J gave up 0 bases; unmatched junction bases: 7. This CDR3 contains 15 residues. The CDR3 DNA is TGTGCCAGCAGACTACCGGGACTATACCAAGAGACCCAGTACTTC. Amino acid sequence: CASRLPGLYQETQYF.

This clonotype was detected ten times or more. The rearrangement links TRBV12-3 or TRBV12-4 to TRBJ2-2; 11 bases agree with TRBD1. Trimming at V came to 6 bases and at J to 5 bases, leaving 11 bases not matched to a gene. The CDR3 length is 17 residues. The CDR3 DNA sequence: TGTGCCAGCAGCGCCCCACTTGGGACAGGGGGGACCGGGGAGCTGTTTTTT. Translating it yields CASSAPLGTGGTGELFF.

This clonotype was picked up many times. The chain's CDR3 is CASSPGVGGTEAFF. The CDR3 DNA sequence: TGCGCCAGCAGCCCTGGGGTAGGCGGGACTGAAGCTTTCTTT. J is TRBJ1-1 and V is TRBV4-3; D remains ambiguous. From germline, CDR1 is LGHNA and CDR2 YSLEER. V was clipped by 4 bases and J by 5 bases, with 14 bases between them. CDR3 size: 14 residues.

This clonotype came up many times. The rearrangement links TRBV7-8 to TRBJ1-1; TRBD1 agrees at 12 bases. The CDR3 consists of 15 residues. V was clipped by 4 bases and J by 2 bases; unmatched bases: 2. Per germline, CDR1 SGHVS and CDR2 FQNEAQ. The CDR3 DNA reads TGTGCCAGCAGCTGGGACAGGGGGCACAACACTGAAGCTTTCTTT. Amino acids: CASSWDRGHNTEAFF.

This clonotype has a handful of counts. The chain employs TRBV18 and TRBJ2-3, with 13 bases fitting TRBD2. The CDR3 totals 16 residues. The germline V gene has CDR1 KGHSH and CDR2 LQKENI. The V and J ends lost 4 bases and 6 bases, in that order; junction bases with no gene match: 7. CDR3 nucleotides: TGTGCCAGCTCACGACCGGGACTAGCGGGGATGGATACGCAGTATTTT. Residues: CASSRPGLAGMDTQYF.

This clonotype showed up just a few times. The J gene is TRBJ2-5, the V gene TRBV29-1; 11 bases fit TRBD1. CDR1 and CDR2 from the germline V gene are SQVTM and ANQGSEA. V lost 8 bases and J lost 6; bases outside the gene matches: 8. The CDR3 sequence is 13 residues long. The CDR3 coding sequence is TGCAGCCTGGGACAGGGGGTCGGCCAGACCCAGTACTTC. Encoded protein: CSLGQGVGQTQYF.

The table lists this clonotype with a few counts. The V and J genes are TRBV29-1 and TRBJ1-1, with a possible D match to TRBD1 (5 bases). Deletions cut 4 bases from V and 4 bases from J, with 25 bases between. This CDR3 has 17 amino acids. The germline gives CDR1 SQVTM, CDR2 ANQGSEA. DNA of the CDR3: TGCAGCGTTGCCGGAACGGGTTCGGGGCTTGGGGGCACTGAAGCTTTCTTT. Protein sequence: CSVAGTGSGLGGTEAFF.

This clonotype occurred many times. This rearrangement joins TRBV9 to TRBJ2-7; D not resolved. The CDR3 extends over 14 amino acids. Trimming took 3 bases from V and 4 from J, leaving 14 bases between them. Germline V CDR1 and CDR2: SGDLS, YYNGEE. CDR3 coding DNA: TGTGCCAGCAGCGCGACGGGCAGAACATACGAGCAGTACTTC. Translating it yields CASSATGRTYEQYF.